The 15 T cell receptor beta chains presented below share a single source sample, sequenced in a study of blood T cells in healthy people across ages. Through a sample-barcoded 5' primer and a J-beta primer mix, a second PCR was run for roughly 7 to 12 cycles. MiXCR, applied by TCRdb to the 5' RACE reads, yields one record per CDR3 protein. The data hold around 500,000 distinct CDR3 sequences, with around 50% observed a single time. The sequenced material came from blood. These receptors were collected from a man aged 80 or over in good health.

The chain combines TRBV28 with TRBJ1-4; a weak D match, TRBD1 (5 bases). The CDR3 totals 13 residues. Germline V gives CDR1 MDHEN, CDR2 SYDVKM. V lost 7 bases and J lost 4, with 10 bases in between. CDR3 DNA sequence: TGTGCCAGCACCCGGACATATAATGAAAAACTGTTTTTT. Translation gives CASTRTYNEKLFF.

This chain connects TRBV20-1 to TRBJ2-1, with D perhaps TRBD2 (5 bases). Looked up from germline, CDR1 is DFQATT and CDR2 is SNEGSKA (reference sequence). V shed 5 bases and J shed 3 bases, with 26 bases lying between them. The CDR3 runs to 18 residues. The CDR3 sequence: CSAQPEVPHTTLYNEQFF. For the CDR3, the DNA is TGCAGTGCTCAACCGGAGGTCCCCCACACTACCCTCTACAATGAGCAGTTCTTC.

The chain recombines TRBV7-2 with TRBJ2-3, with D perhaps being TRBD1 or TRBD2 (5 bases each). Germline loops: CDR1 SGHTA, CDR2 FQGNSA. Trimming stripped 5 bases from V and 2 bases from J, with 14 bases between. This CDR3 region has 15 residues. CDR3 sequence (DNA): TGTGCCAGCAGCCGTCGGGACCTGGCCACAGATACGCAGTATTTT. The encoded protein is CASSRRDLATDTQYF.

Worth noting for this clonotype: One end of the junction is discordant with germline, which a read error may explain. This chain uses TRBV3-1 with TRBJ2-7; tentatively, D is TRBD1 (6 bases). The CDR3 has 14 residues. CDR1 LGHDT and CDR2 YNNKEL come from the germline V gene (reference sequence). CDR3 sequence: CANSPGQITYEQYF. The CDR3 coding sequence is TGTGCCAACAGCCCCGGACAGATAACCTACGAGCAGTACTTC.

The chain links TRBV6-2 or TRBV6-3 to TRBJ2-4; a weak D match, TRBD1 (6 bases). The V gene lost 7 bases and the J gene lost 13 bases, with 26 bases spanning the gap. The CDR3 contains 15 residues. CDR1 is MNHEY and CDR2 is SVGEGT in the germline V gene. Here the CDR3 reads CASTDRSSRYNEQYF. The CDR3 DNA reads as TGTGCCAGCACCGACAGGTCTTCAAGATACAATGAGCAGTACTTC.

J is TRBJ2-1 and V is TRBV20-1, with a possible D match to TRBD2 (7 bases). Germline values: CDR1 DFQATT, CDR2 SNEGSKA (reference sequence). CDR3 length equals 15 residues. Trimming removed 6 bases at V and 4 bases at J, with 19 bases between. CDR3 protein: CSAPYRGGVYNEQFF. CDR3 nucleotide sequence: TGCAGTGCCCCCTATAGGGGGGGCGTATACAATGAGCAGTTCTTC.

The chain links TRBV20-1 to TRBJ2-2; D is unresolved. The CDR3 totals 13 residues. Germline V gene lookup returns CDR1 DFQATT and CDR2 SNEGSKA (reference sequence). With 7 bases removed from V and 0 bases from J, the gap between germline ends came to 9 bases. CDR3 nucleotide sequence: TGCAGTGTGGGCACTTCGAACACCGGGGAGCTGTTTTTT. Translation: CSVGTSNTGELFF.

This clonotype has a single count. V usage is TRBV10-3 and J usage is TRBJ2-3; 8 nucleotides line up with TRBD2. The germline CDR1 and CDR2 sequences are ENHRY and SYGVKD. V dropped 3 bases and J dropped 0; count of bases not matched to a gene: 5. The CDR3 is made up of 16 amino acids. CDR3 nucleotides: TGTGCCATCAGTGATATACTAGCGGTCAGCACAGATACGCAGTATTTT. Amino acids: CAISDILAVSTDTQYF.

This clonotype came up a few times. J is TRBJ2-4 and V is TRBV21-1; no DNA check was done on the table's D call, TRBD1. TRBV21-1 is an annotated pseudogene. The CDR3 is 16 residues long. CDR3 sequence reads: CASTIGPREAKNIQYF. The CDR3 DNA sequence: TGTGCCAGCACTATTGGACCCCGGGAGGCCAAAAACATTCAGTACTTC.

As for this clonotype: This may stem from a read error, because a much larger clone lies one nucleotide away. Given the absence of the conserved phenylalanine or tryptophan at the CDR3 end, a read error is likely. V and J are TRBV20-1 and TRBJ1-2; 8 bases align to TRBD1. The CDR3 is made up of 17 amino acids. V lost 0 bases and J lost 5; bases outside the gene matches: 14. Germline CDR1 and CDR2: DFQATT and SNEGSKA (reference sequence). The CDR3 coding sequence is TGCAGTGCTAGAGATAGGGTGACGACAGGGGTTGGTTATGGCTACACCTTA. It is translated as CSARDRVTTGVGYGYTL.

The V and J genes are TRBV6-5 and TRBJ2-5, with D unclear. The V and J ends lost 4 bases and 6 bases respectively, with 9 bases between them. The CDR3 covers 12 residues. Germline CDR1 reads MNHEY; CDR2 reads SVGAGI. CDR3 in amino acids: CASSSTFQTQYF. DNA for the CDR3: TGTGCCAGCAGTTCCACCTTTCAGACCCAGTACTTC.

This clonotype was counted between two and nine times. The chain recombines TRBV28 with TRBJ2-1, with D maybe TRBD1 (6 bases). Trimming shortened V by 2 bases and J by 5 bases, and 16 bases separated the two germline ends. Germline CDR1 reads MDHEN; CDR2 reads SYDVKM. The CDR3 is 16 amino acids. CDR3 protein: CASSLHAGAPHNEQFF. Written as DNA, the CDR3 is TGTGCCAGCAGTTTACATGCAGGGGCTCCTCACAATGAGCAGTTCTTC.

The rearrangement links TRBV28 to TRBJ2-3; 8 bases are shared with TRBD2. This CDR3 comprises 15 residues. The germline V gene encodes CDR1 MDHEN and CDR2 SYDVKM. V gave up 4 bases and J gave up 5 bases; unmatched junction bases: 8. The CDR3 sequence is CASSSPGGIRDTQYF. The CDR3 DNA follows: TGTGCCAGCAGTTCCCCGGGGGGGATTAGAGATACGCAGTATTTT.

This clonotype was detected a few times. V and J are TRBV5-1 and TRBJ2-3, with D unclear. Looked up from germline, CDR1 is SGHRS and CDR2 is YFSETQ. V was trimmed by 3 bases and J by 6 bases, leaving 11 bases between them. The CDR3 spans 13 residues. The CDR3 bases are TGCGCCAGCAGCTGGCAGGACCGGGATACGCAGTATTTT. This translates into CASSWQDRDTQYF.

This clonotype appeared a few times. The DNA for the CDR3 is TGTGCCATCAGTGCGGGTACTAGCACAGATACGCAGTATTTT. This codes for CAISAGTSTDTQYF. The chain carries TRBV10-3 and TRBJ2-3; D remains ambiguous. The CDR3 is 14 amino acids. With 4 bases removed from V and 0 bases from J, the gap between germline ends came to 8 bases. In germline, CDR1 is ENHRY, CDR2 SYGVKD.